The 26 T cell receptor beta chains below come from one sample, sequenced in a study of T-cell memory formation after mild COVID-19. Each CDR3 protein is one row after TCRdb ran MiXCR on the 5' RACE reads. Among tens of thousands of distinct CDR3 sequences listed, 7.3% were seen once. The sequenced sample consisted of PBMCs or a T cell subset sorted from them (not recorded which). Receptor source: a man younger than 30 who had mild COVID-19 (a few samples of this study predate the infection). Cell type and time point are not known.

The CDR3 DNA reads TGTGCCAGCAGCTTCGGACGATGGGGCACAGATACGCAGTATTTT. Its protein product is CASSFGRWGTDTQYF. The rearrangement links TRBV14 to TRBJ2-3; D call uncertain. Looked up from germline, CDR1 is SGHDN and CDR2 is FVKESK. The CDR3 has 15 amino acids. With 5 bases removed from V and 1 base from J, the gap between germline ends came to 13 bases.

The rearrangement links TRBV7-3 to TRBJ2-7; the D is unclear. The CDR3 contains 15 residues. The ends were cut back, 2 bases at V and 4 bases at J, with 15 bases in the middle. CDR1 SGHTA and CDR2 FQGTGA come from the germline V gene. CDR3: CASSLAPGFGYEQYF. CDR3 coding DNA: TGTGCCAGCAGCTTAGCGCCGGGTTTTGGGTACGAGCAGTACTTC.

The chain recombines TRBV16 with TRBJ1-1; D unresolved. The CDR3 is made up of 16 amino acids. V lost 3 bases to trimming and J lost 5 bases, with 19 bases between them. CDR1 and CDR2 from the germline V gene are KGHSY and FQNENV. CDR3 region: CASSHNRRYLGTEAFF. The DNA for the CDR3 is TGTGCCAGCAGCCACAACCGTCGGTACCTCGGGACTGAAGCTTTCTTT.

This clonotype was counted a few times. V gene TRBV15 combines with J gene TRBJ1-2, with 8 positions matching TRBD1. This CDR3 has 14 residues. V shed 4 bases, J shed 4 bases, and the junction held 5 bases outside the gene matches. The germline gives CDR1 LNHNV, CDR2 YYDKDF (reference sequence). As DNA, the CDR3 is TGTGCCACCAGCAAAAGGGGACAGGTCTATGGCTACACCTTC. It codes for CATSKRGQVYGYTF.

This chain uses TRBV15 with TRBJ1-3; D call uncertain. CDR3 length equals 16 residues. The germline V and J ends were trimmed by 3 bases and 0 bases, with 12 bases remaining between them. Germline CDR1 reads LNHNV; CDR2 reads YYDKDF (reference sequence). The CDR3, as DNA: TGTGCCACCAGCAGGTTGGGAGAGGGCTCTGGAAACACCATATATTTT. It translates to CATSRLGEGSGNTIYF.

This clonotype has just a few counts. The chain combines TRBV7-2 with TRBJ1-2; the D is unclear. V lost 6 bases, J lost 4 bases, and 18 bases lay in between. The CDR3 runs 15 residues. Germline CDR1 reads SGHTA; CDR2 reads FQGNSA. CDR3 sequence reads: CASRRTEVEGYGYTF. The CDR3, as DNA: TGTGCCAGCAGGCGGACTGAGGTTGAGGGCTATGGCTACACCTTC.

CDR3: CASSLLVNEQFF. Written as DNA, the CDR3 is TGCGCCAGCAGCTTGTTAGTCAATGAGCAGTTCTTC. The chain is built from TRBV5-1 and TRBJ2-1; D gene ambiguous. Trimming cost V 1 base and J 6 bases, with 5 bases left between them. The germline V gene encodes CDR1 SGHRS and CDR2 YFSETQ. The CDR3 has 12 residues.

This clonotype was seen ten or more times. The chain recombines TRBV6-2 or TRBV6-3 with TRBJ2-3; 9 positions match TRBD2. Losses at the gene ends were 2 bases for V and 4 bases for J; bases not matched to a gene: 7. CDR3 length: 16 residues. Germline assignment: CDR1 MNHEY and CDR2 SVGEGT. Written as DNA, the CDR3 is TGTGCCAGCAGTTACCCTAGCGGGACCGTAGCAGATACGCAGTATTTT. Protein product: CASSYPSGTVADTQYF.

This clonotype was counted at least ten times. The chain uses TRBV5-1 and TRBJ2-1; 8 bases map to TRBD1. Per germline, CDR1 SGHRS and CDR2 YFSETQ. Trimming at V came to 4 bases and at J to 5 bases, leaving 2 bases not matched to a gene. This CDR3 is 13 amino acids long. In DNA, the CDR3 is TGCGCCAGCAGCCAACAGGGGGACAATGAGCAGTTCTTC. It is translated as CASSQQGDNEQFF.

The genes are TRBV3-1 and TRBJ1-2; 9 bases are shared with TRBD1. V lost 3 bases to trimming and J lost 7 bases; unmatched junction nucleotides: 3. The CDR3 is made up of 13 amino acids. Germline values: CDR1 LGHDT, CDR2 YNNKEL (reference sequence). In DNA, the CDR3 is TGTGCCAGCAGCCATGGGACAGGGCTTGGCTACACCTTC. This sequence encodes CASSHGTGLGYTF. Full variable domain (missing parts from reference TRBV3-1 and TRBJ1-2): DTAVSQTPKYLVTQMGNDKSIKCEQNLGHDTMYWYKQDSKKFLKIMFSYNNKELIINETVPNRFSPKSPDKAHLNLHINSLELGDSAVYFCASSHGTGLGYTFGSGTRLTVV.

This clonotype was detected ten times or more. The junction does not match germline at one end; this may be a read error. The rearrangement joins TRBV5-6 to TRBJ2-1, with D perhaps TRBD1 or TRBD2 (5 bases each). Per germline, CDR1 SGHDT and CDR2 YYEEEE. This CDR3 has 13 residues. The CDR3 sequence: CASNLGVKGVRFF. CDR3 nucleotide sequence: TGTGCCAGCAACTTGGGGGTTAAGGGAGTACGGTTCTTC.

This clonotype was seen repeatedly, ten times or more. The rearrangement joins TRBV7-2 to TRBJ2-5; D gene unclear. Trimming stripped 1 base from V and 1 base from J, with 4 bases between. Germline V gives CDR1 SGHTA, CDR2 FQGNSA. The CDR3 spans 13 residues. The CDR3 here is CASSLGPQETQYF. DNA of the CDR3: TGTGCCAGCAGCTTAGGACCCCAAGAGACCCAGTACTTC.

In this sample, this clonotype is medium-sized. This CDR3 is CASRERRGEQYF. The DNA of the CDR3 is TGTGCCAGCAGGGAGCGGCGGGGCGAGCAGTACTTC. The chain joins TRBV6-5 to TRBJ2-7; D is possibly TRBD2 (6 bases). Trimming shortened V by 6 bases and J by 6 bases, and 12 bases separated the two germline ends. This CDR3 spans 12 amino acids. Germline assignment: CDR1 MNHEY and CDR2 SVGAGI.

Many counts were recorded for this clonotype. The J gene is TRBJ2-5, the V gene TRBV5-5; 10 bases map to TRBD1. Losses at the gene ends were 2 bases for V and 2 bases for J; bases not matched to a gene: 9. The germline CDR1 and CDR2 sequences are SGHKS and YYEKEE (reference sequence). The CDR3 is made up of 17 amino acids. CDR3 loop: CASSFWYSGQGQETQYF. The CDR3 DNA follows: TGTGCCAGCAGCTTTTGGTATTCGGGACAGGGGCAAGAGACCCAGTACTTC.

The J gene is TRBJ2-1, the V gene TRBV5-1; 14 nucleotides line up with TRBD2. There are 17 residues in the CDR3. Germline assignment: CDR1 SGHRS and CDR2 YFSETQ. The junction had 7 bases not matched to a gene; V was cut back by 1 base and J by 7 bases. The chain's CDR3 is CASSLRAGTSGGNEQFF. In nucleotides, the CDR3 is TGCGCCAGCAGCTTGCGGGCCGGGACTAGCGGGGGAAATGAGCAGTTCTTC.

This clonotype has just a few counts. A read error may account for a junction end that differs from germline. This chain connects TRBV5-1 to TRBJ2-1, with a weak D call TRBD2 (6 bases). CDR1 and CDR2 from the germline V gene are SGHRS and YFSETQ. This CDR3 comprises 11 residues. The CDR3 bases are TGCGCCAGCAGCCACTCGACTAGTGGGATCTTC. Residues: CASSHSTSGIF.

This sequence joins TRBV5-1 and TRBJ2-5; TRBD2 might be the D (7 bases). The length of the CDR3 is 14 residues. V was cut by 3 bases and J by 3 bases, with 12 bases left in between. Per germline, CDR1 SGHRS and CDR2 YFSETQ. The CDR3 DNA reads as TGCGCCAGCAGCTGGGGGGGCGGAAAAGAGACCCAGTACTTC. Translated, it gives CASSWGGGKETQYF.

This rearrangement joins TRBV7-2 to TRBJ2-5, with D perhaps TRBD1 (7 bases). The CDR3 covers 15 residues. From germline, CDR1 is SGHTA and CDR2 FQGNSA. Trimming shortened V by 1 base and J by 5 bases, and 14 bases separated the two germline ends. The CDR3 DNA follows: TGTGCCAGCAGCTTAGTCGCAGGGGGGAAGGAGACCCAGTACTTC. Residues: CASSLVAGGKETQYF.

The V and J genes are TRBV6-2 or TRBV6-3 and TRBJ1-2, with TRBD1 as a possible D gene (6 bases). From germline, CDR1 is MNHEY and CDR2 SVGEGT. The CDR3 has 14 amino acids. Trimming cost V 8 bases and J 3 bases, with 16 bases left between them. The CDR3 nucleotides are TGTGCCAGCTTCATCGGGGGCCGGGACTATGGCTACACCTTC. Residues: CASFIGGRDYGYTF.

The chain joins TRBV2 to TRBJ2-5; a weak D match, TRBD2 (6 bases). The ends were cut back, 2 bases at V and 4 bases at J, with 14 bases in the middle. Germline values: CDR1 SNHLY, CDR2 FYNNEI. The CDR3 length is 15 residues. The CDR3 nucleotides read TGTGCCAGCAGTGAAAACTTGGGGGGAGGAGAGACCCAGTACTTC. The encoded protein is CASSENLGGGETQYF.

This clonotype has ten or more counts. The chain joins TRBV7-9 to TRBJ2-7; D is possibly TRBD2 (5 bases). This CDR3 is built from 12 residues. Deletions cut 6 bases from V and 5 bases from J, with 11 bases between. Germline CDR1 SEHNR, CDR2 FQNEAQ (reference sequence). The CDR3 reads CASSRGSDEQYV. The CDR3 DNA follows: TGTGCCAGCAGTCGGGGATCCGACGAGCAGTACGTC.

This clonotype was picked up many times. V gene TRBV5-1 combines with J gene TRBJ1-5, with no clear D. In germline, CDR1 is SGHRS, CDR2 YFSETQ. Between the trimmed V and J ends, which lost 4 bases and 3 bases, there was a span of 14 bases. This CDR3 contains 15 residues. In DNA, the CDR3 is TGCGCCAGCAGCGCCGAGGGAGGCACCAATCAGCCCCAGCATTTT. It codes for CASSAEGGTNQPQHF.

This clonotype has ten or more counts. The chain recombines TRBV12-3 or TRBV12-4 with TRBJ2-5; no clear D gene. The CDR3 length is 12 residues. The ends were cut back, 6 bases at V and 0 bases at J, with 5 bases in the middle. The CDR3: CASSFHQETQYF. In nucleotides, the CDR3 is TGTGCCAGCAGCTTCCACCAAGAGACCCAGTACTTC.

The V and J genes are TRBV3-1 and TRBJ1-6; D remains ambiguous. The CDR3 is 14 amino acids. From germline, CDR1 is LGHDT and CDR2 YNNKEL (reference sequence). The germline V and J ends were trimmed by 10 bases and 7 bases, with 17 bases remaining between them. In DNA, the CDR3 is TGTGCCACCGCCAAGAGTTATGCGAATTCACCCCTCCACTTT. Its translation: CATAKSYANSPLHF.

This clonotype was recorded many times. The genes are TRBV5-4 and TRBJ2-3; D gene unclear. Germline-derived CDR1 and CDR2 are SGHNT and YYREEE (reference sequence). This CDR3 contains 13 residues. V was trimmed by 1 base and J by 4 bases, leaving 7 bases between them. The CDR3 DNA follows: TGTGCCAGCAGCTTGATTAGGGCAGATACGCAGTATTTT. It yields the protein CASSLIRADTQYF.

The V call is TRBV6-6, the J call TRBJ1-1; D is unclear. This CDR3 is built from 13 residues. Between the trimmed V and J ends, which lost 6 bases and 1 base, there was a span of 9 bases. Germline V lookup: CDR1 MNHNY, CDR2 SVGAGI (reference sequence). The CDR3 here is CASSADGNTEAFF. CDR3 DNA sequence: TGTGCCAGCAGCGCCGACGGGAACACTGAAGCTTTCTTT.